The entry below gives a single T cell receptor beta chain sequence along with its context. The data were obtained in a study of shared clonotypes between healthy human individuals. Profiled with immunoSEQ multiplex PCR; TCRdb holds only in-frame clones, not every one. The data hold about 1 million clones, with about 74% observed a single time. The clonotype comes from a man younger than 35 in good health. Material: memory CD4+ T cells sorted from blood. Subset here: CD45RA-negative fraction.

CDR3 sequence reads: CASRRTDPNTGELFF. CDR3 sequence (DNA): TGCGCCAGCAGACGGACAGATCCTAACACCGGGGAGCTGTTTTTT. The chain is built from TRBV23-1 and TRBJ2-2; TRBD1 is a possible D gene (6 bases). TRBV23-1 is sorted into the ORF group, with uncertain function. The CDR3 extends over 15 amino acids. The V end lost 6 bases, the J end lost 2 bases, and 13 bases lay between the germline ends.